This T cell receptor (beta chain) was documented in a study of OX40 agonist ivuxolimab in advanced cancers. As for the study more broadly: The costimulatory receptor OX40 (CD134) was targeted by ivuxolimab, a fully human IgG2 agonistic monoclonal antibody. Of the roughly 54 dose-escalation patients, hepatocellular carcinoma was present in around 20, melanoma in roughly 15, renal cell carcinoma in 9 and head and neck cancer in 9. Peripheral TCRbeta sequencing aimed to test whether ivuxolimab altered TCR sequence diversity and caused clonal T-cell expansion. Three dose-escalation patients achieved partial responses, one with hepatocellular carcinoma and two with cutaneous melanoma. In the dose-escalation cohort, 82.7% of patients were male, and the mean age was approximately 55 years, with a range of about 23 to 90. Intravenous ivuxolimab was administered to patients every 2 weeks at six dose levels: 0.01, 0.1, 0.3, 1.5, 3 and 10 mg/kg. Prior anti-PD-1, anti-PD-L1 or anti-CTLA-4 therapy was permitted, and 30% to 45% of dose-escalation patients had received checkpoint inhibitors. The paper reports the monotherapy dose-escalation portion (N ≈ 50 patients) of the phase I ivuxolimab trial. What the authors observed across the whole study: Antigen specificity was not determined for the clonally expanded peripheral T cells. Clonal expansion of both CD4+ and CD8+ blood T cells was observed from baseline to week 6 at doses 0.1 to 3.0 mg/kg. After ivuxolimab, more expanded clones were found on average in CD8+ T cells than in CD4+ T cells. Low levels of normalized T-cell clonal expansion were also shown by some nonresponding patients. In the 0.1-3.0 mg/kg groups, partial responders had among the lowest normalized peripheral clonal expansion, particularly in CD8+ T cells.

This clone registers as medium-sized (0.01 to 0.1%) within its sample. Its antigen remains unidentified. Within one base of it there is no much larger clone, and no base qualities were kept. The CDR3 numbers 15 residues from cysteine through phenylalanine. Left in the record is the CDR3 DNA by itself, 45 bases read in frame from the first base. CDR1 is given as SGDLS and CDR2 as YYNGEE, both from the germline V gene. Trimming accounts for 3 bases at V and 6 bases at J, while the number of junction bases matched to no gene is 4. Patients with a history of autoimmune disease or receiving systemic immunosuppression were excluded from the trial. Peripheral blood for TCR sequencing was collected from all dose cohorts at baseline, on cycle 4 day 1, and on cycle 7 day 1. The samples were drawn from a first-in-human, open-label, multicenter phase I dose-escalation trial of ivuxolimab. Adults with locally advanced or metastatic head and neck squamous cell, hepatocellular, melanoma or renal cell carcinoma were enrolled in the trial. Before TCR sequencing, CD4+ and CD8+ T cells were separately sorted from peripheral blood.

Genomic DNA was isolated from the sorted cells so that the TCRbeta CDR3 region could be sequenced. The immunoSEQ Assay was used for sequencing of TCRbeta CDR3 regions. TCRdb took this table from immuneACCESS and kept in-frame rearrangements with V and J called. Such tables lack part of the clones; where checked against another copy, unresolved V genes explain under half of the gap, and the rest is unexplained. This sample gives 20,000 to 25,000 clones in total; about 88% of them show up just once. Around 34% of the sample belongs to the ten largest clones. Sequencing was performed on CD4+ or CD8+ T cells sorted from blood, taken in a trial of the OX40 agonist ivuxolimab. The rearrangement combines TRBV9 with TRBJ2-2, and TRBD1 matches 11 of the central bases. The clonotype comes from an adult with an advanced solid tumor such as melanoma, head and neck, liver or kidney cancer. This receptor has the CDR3 CASSGGQGESGELFF. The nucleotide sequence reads TGTGCCAGCAGCGGGGGACAGGGGGAGTCCGGGGAGCTGTTTTTT. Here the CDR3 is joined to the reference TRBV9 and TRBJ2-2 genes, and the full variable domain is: DSGVTQTPKHLITATGQRVTLRCSPRSGDLSVYWYQQSLDQGLQFLIQYYNGEERAKGNILERFSAQQFPDLHSELNLSSLELGDSALYFCASSGGQGESGELFFGEGSRLTVL.